Listed here are 23 T cell receptor beta chains from one sample, sequenced in a study of T cells expressing NK-cell markers. After re-calling the 5' RACE reads, TCRdb lists one entry per CDR3 protein, DNA absent. Listed are 500,000 to 700,000 distinct CDR3 sequences; less than 4.5% falls within the top ten. Material for sequencing was blood T cells: a sorted CD56 or NKG2C T cell subset, CD4+ or CD8+ T cells, or bulk PBMC T cells (not recorded which). The receptors were sampled from a man aged 18 to 30 in good health.

The chain's CDR3 is CASGGGGGKNEQFF. The chain is built from TRBV6-1 and TRBJ2-1; the D call from TCRdb, TRBD2, cannot be confirmed without DNA. In germline, CDR1 is MNHNS, CDR2 SASEGT. There are 14 residues in the CDR3.

This chain uses TRBV24-1 with TRBJ1-2; TCRdb returns TRBD1, unconfirmable since there is no DNA. Per the germline V gene, CDR1 is KGHDR and CDR2 is SFDVKD. The CDR3 has 15 amino acids. The CDR3 here is CATSDFPGQGSGYTF.

The chain joins TRBV11-2 to TRBJ2-3; TCRdb's D gene call, TRBD2, goes unchecked for lack of DNA. There are 15 residues in the CDR3. From germline, CDR1 is SGHAT and CDR2 FQNNGV. The CDR3 loop is CASSLARRLAGPQYF.

The CDR3 reads CASSPDSRGYTF. The chain links TRBV12-3 or TRBV12-4 to TRBJ1-2; TCRdb's D call of TRBD1 is untestable without DNA. The CDR3 contains 12 residues.

The V gene is TRBV6-5, the J gene TRBJ2-5. CDR3 size: 11 residues. Looked up from germline, CDR1 is MNHEY and CDR2 is SVGAGI. The CDR3 here is CASIRGETQYF.

This chain connects TRBV2 to TRBJ2-1; TCRdb's D call of TRBD2 is untestable without DNA. The CDR3 is 16 amino acids. CDR1 is SNHLY and CDR2 is FYNNEI in the germline V gene. The CDR3 protein is CASSERTSGMLNEQFF.

V usage is TRBV7-3 and J usage is TRBJ2-7; TCRdb returns TRBD1, unconfirmable since there is no DNA. Per the germline V gene, CDR1 is SGHTA and CDR2 is FQGTGA. This CDR3 has 13 amino acids. The CDR3 sequence is CASSPGGPHEQYF.

The chain has TRBV12-3 or TRBV12-4 and TRBJ2-7; TCRdb selects TRBD1, and the lack of DNA leaves this call unchecked. CDR3 size: 13 residues. The CDR3 protein is CASRRGQQYEQYF.

V and J are TRBV7-9 and TRBJ2-7; the TRBD2 assignment by TCRdb is unverifiable without DNA. Germline CDR1 is SEHNR and CDR2 is FQNEAQ (reference sequence). This CDR3 is built from 15 residues. CDR3 sequence reads: CASTQRGGSLPEQYF.

This chain links TRBV5-1 with TRBJ1-1; as DNA is missing, the TRBD1 call by TCRdb cannot be tested. Germline CDR1 and CDR2: SGHRS and YFSETQ. The CDR3 runs to 16 residues. Here the CDR3 reads CASRMGDRVGSTEAFF.

This sequence joins TRBV5-6 and TRBJ2-1; TCRdb proposes TRBD1, but this gene call is untestable without DNA. Germline V gene sequence: CDR1 SGHDT, CDR2 YYEEEE. CDR3 length equals 15 residues. CDR3 loop: CASSLGPQRINEQFF.

V is TRBV20-1 and J is TRBJ2-1; without DNA, the TCRdb call of TRBD2 cannot be checked. The CDR3 extends over 14 amino acids. Germline values: CDR1 DFQATT, CDR2 SNEGSKA (reference sequence). The CDR3 is CSPAVGTSRNEQFF.

The chain couples TRBV29-1 to TRBJ1-2; checking the TCRdb D call of TRBD1 is not possible without DNA. This CDR3 comprises 12 residues. Germline values: CDR1 SQVTM, CDR2 ANQGSEA. The CDR3 sequence is CSASDTNYGYTF.

The chain links TRBV29-1 to TRBJ2-1; TCRdb lists TRBD2, though no DNA is available to test this call. The CDR3 covers 13 residues. CDR1 is SQVTM, CDR2 ANQGSEA, per germline. CDR3 in amino acids: CSVGRRLASEQFF.

This sequence joins TRBV6-1 and TRBJ1-2; the TRBD1 assignment by TCRdb is unverifiable without DNA. The CDR3 totals 16 residues. In germline, CDR1 is MNHNS, CDR2 SASEGT. This CDR3 reads CASTNTVGQLGYGYTF.

The rearrangement joins TRBV12-3 or TRBV12-4 to TRBJ2-7; the D gene TCRdb calls, TRBD1, cannot be checked with no DNA. The CDR3 totals 13 residues. CDR3 in amino acids: CALSRGTPYEQYF.

The V call is TRBV19, the J call TRBJ2-1; checking the TCRdb D call of TRBD2 is not possible without DNA. The CDR3 consists of 14 residues. Germline V gene lookup returns CDR1 LNHDA and CDR2 SQIVND (reference sequence). The CDR3 reads CASSQTSSDNEQFF.

The chain carries TRBV14 and TRBJ2-3; absent DNA, TCRdb's TRBD1 call cannot be checked. The germline CDR1 and CDR2 sequences are SGHDN and FVKESK. The CDR3 runs to 14 residues. CDR3 sequence reads: CASSQSPGWDTQYF. Variable domain in full (rest from reference TRBV14 and TRBJ2-3): EAGVTQFPSHSVIEKGQTVTLRCDPISGHDNLYWYRRVMGKEIKFLLHFVKESKQDESGMPNNRFLAERTGGTYSTLKVQPAELEDSGVYFCASSQSPGWDTQYFGPGTRLTVL.

This sequence joins TRBV6-1 and TRBJ1-2. This CDR3 comprises 11 residues. CDR1 and CDR2 (germline): MNHNS, SASEGT. The CDR3 region is CARRTNYGYTF.

V usage is TRBV10-2 and J usage is TRBJ2-1; as DNA is missing, the TRBD2 call by TCRdb cannot be tested. This CDR3 contains 17 residues. The germline V gene encodes CDR1 WSHSY and CDR2 SAAADI. CDR3 sequence: CASSERSLAEPYNEQFF.

V and J are TRBV5-1 and TRBJ2-1; the D call of TRBD2 rests on TCRdb alone, since no DNA is present to check it. The CDR3 length is 14 residues. CDR1 and CDR2 from the germline V gene are SGHRS and YFSETQ. The CDR3 sequence is CASSPSGLAGKQFF.

The CDR3 protein is CASSQVRWLAGHTGELFF. V usage is TRBV14 and J usage is TRBJ2-2; absent DNA, TCRdb's TRBD2 call cannot be checked. Germline V gene lookup returns CDR1 SGHDN and CDR2 FVKESK. This CDR3 has 18 amino acids.

The chain couples TRBV12-3 or TRBV12-4 to TRBJ2-3; the TCRdb D gene call, TRBD1, has no DNA to confirm it. The length of the CDR3 is 15 residues. This CDR3 reads CASSPMDSFTDTQYF.